These 28 T cell receptor beta chains were all obtained from the same sample, sequenced in a study of CD8+ T cells in alopecia areata. Extracted RNA was reverse transcribed, and the resulting cDNA served as sequencing template. TCRdb keeps only in-frame clones here, not all; method: immunoSEQ multiplex PCR. The table includes around 100,000 clones, roughly 50% detected once. The sequenced sample consisted of CD4+ T cells sorted from blood. All receptors derive from a human donor in good health.

V usage is TRBV2 and J usage is TRBJ1-5; D remains unclear. The CDR3 is made up of 14 amino acids. Trimming pared 4 bases from V and 0 bases from J, leaving 7 bases between. In germline, CDR1 is SNHLY, CDR2 FYNNEI. CDR3 region: CASSAGGSNQPQHF. For the CDR3, the DNA is TGTGCCAGCAGTGCCGGAGGTAGCAATCAGCCCCAGCATTTT.

The chain is built from TRBV30 and TRBJ2-4, with 11 positions matching TRBD1. The CDR3 runs to 17 residues. CDR1 is GTSNPN, CDR2 SVGIG, per germline (reference sequence). Trimming at V came to 5 bases and at J to 0 bases, leaving 9 bases not matched to a gene. CDR3 amino acids: CAWAGDRGFIAKNIQYF. The CDR3 DNA reads as TGTGCCTGGGCCGGGGACAGGGGGTTTATAGCCAAAAACATTCAGTACTTC.

The V and J genes are TRBV29-1 and TRBJ1-4, with D possibly TRBD1 on 5 matching bases. From germline, CDR1 is SQVTM and CDR2 ANQGSEA. CDR3 length equals 12 residues. The V end was cut by 6 bases, the J end by 5 bases, with 10 bases between. The CDR3 loop is CSVGGYNEKLFF. CDR3 bases: TGCAGCGTGGGGGGATACAATGAAAAACTGTTTTTT. The full variable domain, its missing parts supplied by reference TRBV29-1 and TRBJ1-4, is SAVISQKPSRDICQRGTSLTIQCQVDSQVTMMFWYRQQPGQSLTLIATANQGSEATYESGFVIDKFPISRPNLTFSTLTVSNMSPEDSSIYLCSVGGYNEKLFFGSGTQLSVL.

This clone was detected only a few times. The chain carries TRBV9 and TRBJ2-3; 11 bases map to TRBD2. Trimming at V came to 4 bases and at J to 6 bases, leaving 4 bases not matched to a gene. This CDR3 spans 14 amino acids. Germline values: CDR1 SGDLS, CDR2 YYNGEE. The CDR3 coding sequence is TGTGCCAGCAGCCCGCGGACTAGCGGGGATACGCAGTATTTT. This encodes CASSPRTSGDTQYF.

The chain couples TRBV9 to TRBJ2-7; D gene unclear. Germline loops: CDR1 SGDLS, CDR2 YYNGEE. The CDR3 is made up of 15 amino acids. V shed 2 bases and J shed 5 bases, with 17 bases lying between them. The CDR3 protein is CASSVRVPPGDEQYF. DNA for the CDR3: TGTGCCAGCAGCGTCCGGGTCCCGCCTGGGGACGAGCAGTACTTC.

The chain has TRBV7-2 and TRBJ2-5; 7 bases match TRBD1. With V trimmed by 3 bases and J by 3 bases, 1 base remained unmatched. This CDR3 contains 13 residues. The germline V gene has CDR1 SGHTA and CDR2 FQGNSA. The CDR3 protein is CASSFDREETQYF. In nucleotides, the CDR3 is TGTGCCAGCAGCTTCGACAGGGAAGAGACCCAGTACTTC.

The rearrangement uses TRBV30 and TRBJ1-2; D might be TRBD1 (6 bases). Germline assignment: CDR1 GTSNPN and CDR2 SVGIG (reference sequence). Trimming shortened V by 3 bases and J by 7 bases, and 18 bases separated the two germline ends. CDR3 size: 14 residues. CDR3 coding DNA: TGTGCCTGGAGACACCTGCAGGGGATAGGTGGCTACACCTTC. Translating gives CAWRHLQGIGGYTF.

This clone is a singleton in its sample. The rearrangement links TRBV7-2 to TRBJ2-3; D is uncertain. CDR3 length equals 13 residues. The germline V gene has CDR1 SGHTA and CDR2 FQGNSA. The V gene lost 5 bases and the J gene lost 2 bases, with 8 bases spanning the gap. This chain's CDR3 is CASSDYYTDTQYF. The CDR3 nucleotides read TGTGCCAGCAGCGATTATTACACAGATACGCAGTATTTT.

The rearrangement links TRBV5-1 to TRBJ1-1, with D perhaps matching TRBD1 (6 bases). V was cut by 0 bases and J by 4 bases, with 16 bases left in between. The CDR3 covers 16 residues. CDR1 and CDR2 from the germline V gene are SGHRS and YFSETQ. DNA for the CDR3: TGCGCCAGCAGCTTGGGGGTTACAGGGTCGGTCACTGAAGCTTTCTTT. The encoded protein is CASSLGVTGSVTEAFF.

The chain uses TRBV27 and TRBJ1-5; 9 bases align to TRBD1. The CDR3 loop spans 17 amino acids. Trimming took 6 bases from V and 5 from J; bases not matched to a gene: 14. Germline loops: CDR1 MNHEY, CDR2 SMNVEV (reference sequence). The CDR3 loop reads CASSRQWDREYDQPQHF. The CDR3 DNA reads as TGTGCCAGCAGCAGGCAGTGGGACAGGGAATACGATCAGCCCCAGCATTTT.

The chain has TRBV9 and TRBJ2-5, with TRBD2 as a possible D gene (5 bases). V was pared by 2 bases and J by 2 bases, with 13 bases between. Germline CDR1 and CDR2: SGDLS and YYNGEE. The CDR3 covers 15 residues. The CDR3 region is CASSVGADSQETQYF. In nucleotides, the CDR3 is TGTGCCAGCAGCGTCGGCGCGGACTCACAAGAGACCCAGTACTTC.

This chain connects TRBV9 to TRBJ2-5, with TRBD1 matching 7 bases. This CDR3 region has 15 residues. The ends lost 4 bases at V and 5 bases at J; junction bases unmatched: 11. The germline V gene has CDR1 SGDLS and CDR2 YYNGEE. The CDR3 coding sequence is TGTGCCAGCAGCCCCCACGAGGGGGCTGGGGAGACCCAGTACTTC. Translation: CASSPHEGAGETQYF.

This chain connects TRBV7-8 to TRBJ2-3; 7 nucleotides line up with TRBD1. The junction had 10 bases not matched to a gene; V was cut back by 5 bases and J by 2 bases. CDR1 and CDR2 (germline): SGHVS, FQNEAQ. This CDR3 comprises 16 residues. CDR3 in DNA: TGTGCCAGCAGCCCCAACAAACAGGGGATCACAGATACGCAGTATTTT. This sequence encodes CASSPNKQGITDTQYF.

The chain recombines TRBV19 with TRBJ2-1, with 7 nucleotides matching TRBD2. J was trimmed by 5 bases and V by 1 base; bases with no gene match: 5. Germline assignment: CDR1 LNHDA and CDR2 SQIVND (reference sequence). The CDR3 covers 15 residues. CDR3 amino acids: CASSIGGTTNNEQFF. The CDR3 DNA is TGTGCCAGTAGTATAGGGGGGACTACGAACAATGAGCAGTTCTTC.

V and J are TRBV30 and TRBJ2-2; 8 nucleotides match TRBD1. The CDR3 contains 14 residues. Germline CDR1 and CDR2: GTSNPN and SVGIG (reference sequence). V was pared by 5 bases and J by 6 bases, with 8 bases of the junction left unmatched. CDR3 coding DNA: TGTGCCTGGCGGAACTCACAGGGGGCCGGGGAGCTGTTTTTT. This encodes CAWRNSQGAGELFF.

A single count supports this clone. The chain links TRBV28 to TRBJ2-7, with D possibly being TRBD1 (6 bases). V lost 6 bases and J lost 3, with 15 bases in between. Germline CDR1 and CDR2: MDHEN and SYDVKM. The CDR3 loop spans 14 amino acids. The CDR3 loop is CASSQGGDNYEQYF. CDR3 coding DNA: TGTGCCAGCAGCCAAGGGGGAGACAACTACGAGCAGTACTTC.

This clone came up a few times. J is TRBJ2-3 and V is TRBV11-2; D not resolved. The germline CDR1 and CDR2 sequences are SGHAT and FQNNGV. This CDR3 spans 13 amino acids. Trimming pared 5 bases from V and 6 bases from J, leaving 12 bases between. CDR3 protein: CASSPTVFDTQYF. The CDR3 DNA is TGTGCCAGCAGCCCCACGGTTTTTGATACGCAGTATTTT.

The V and J genes are TRBV30 and TRBJ2-1, with TRBD2 matching 9 bases. Germline trimming cut 4 bases from V and 6 bases from J; bases unmatched to any gene: 10. The CDR3 sequence is 15 residues long. Germline CDR1 and CDR2: GTSNPN and SVGIG (reference sequence). The CDR3 DNA sequence: TGTGCCTGGACTAAAGCGGGGGGACTTCGCAATGAGCAGTTCTTC. Residues: CAWTKAGGLRNEQFF.

V gene TRBV4-3 combines with J gene TRBJ1-1; D is unresolved. This CDR3 has 15 residues. The V end was cut by 0 bases, the J end by 1 base, with 9 bases between. CDR1 is LGHNA, CDR2 YSLEER, per germline. CDR3 protein: CASSQDQRGNTEAFF. The CDR3 DNA is TGCGCCAGCAGCCAAGATCAGCGGGGGAACACTGAAGCTTTCTTT.

The chain links TRBV5-4 to TRBJ2-3; 9 bases line up with TRBD2. Germline V gene lookup returns CDR1 SGHNT and CDR2 YYREEE (reference sequence). The CDR3 consists of 14 residues. Losses at the gene ends were 1 base for V and 6 bases for J; bases not matched to a gene: 3. Here the CDR3 reads CASSLPSGDDTQYF. The CDR3 DNA follows: TGTGCCAGCAGCTTGCCTAGCGGGGATGATACGCAGTATTTT.

This clone was seen a handful of times. The rearrangement links TRBV28 to TRBJ2-1; D possibly uses TRBD1 or TRBD2 (5 bases each). The germline V gene encodes CDR1 MDHEN and CDR2 SYDVKM. Between the trimmed V and J ends, which lost 2 bases and 4 bases, there was a span of 12 bases. This CDR3 region has 15 residues. CDR3 bases: TGTGCCAGCAGTTTAGCGCGGGCAGGGTACAATGAGCAGTTCTTC. This codes for CASSLARAGYNEQFF.

This rearrangement joins TRBV9 to TRBJ1-2; 10 nucleotides align to TRBD1. CDR1 and CDR2 (germline): SGDLS, YYNGEE. The CDR3 has 17 amino acids. V gave up 4 bases and J gave up 4 bases; unmatched junction bases: 13. The CDR3 spells CASSPRPPGQGTYGYTF. The CDR3 region has the DNA TGTGCCAGCAGCCCCCGCCCTCCGGGACAGGGGACCTATGGCTACACCTTC.

V is TRBV18 and J is TRBJ2-2; 9 nucleotides agree with TRBD1. In germline, CDR1 is KGHSH, CDR2 LQKENI. The CDR3 extends over 17 amino acids. Unmatched junction bases numbered 6, after V lost 4 bases and J lost 0 bases. The CDR3 DNA sequence: TGTGCCAGCTCACTTTCCGGGACAGGGACGAACACCGGGGAGCTGTTTTTT. Its translation: CASSLSGTGTNTGELFF.

The chain employs TRBV5-1 and TRBJ2-3; 8 bases are shared with TRBD2. CDR3 length: 18 amino acids. V lost 4 bases and J lost 0; bases outside the gene matches: 13. Germline-derived CDR1 and CDR2 are SGHRS and YFSETQ. In DNA form, the CDR3 reads TGCGCCAGCAGCCCCCTGTGGCGGGGGGCCGAAAGCACAGATACGCAGTATTTT. This encodes CASSPLWRGAESTDTQYF.

The rearrangement links TRBV5-1 to TRBJ2-7; possible D gene TRBD1, 6 bases. CDR3 length equals 15 residues. V was trimmed by 3 bases and J by 0 bases, leaving 13 bases between them. Germline assignment: CDR1 SGHRS and CDR2 YFSETQ. The CDR3 protein is CASSWGGQSSYEQYF. CDR3 sequence (DNA): TGCGCCAGCAGCTGGGGTGGACAGAGCTCCTACGAGCAGTACTTC.

This chain connects TRBV30 to TRBJ1-6; D is uncertain. The CDR3 consists of 13 residues. Deletions cut 1 base from V and 9 bases from J, with 10 bases between. The germline CDR1 and CDR2 sequences are GTSNPN and SVGIG (reference sequence). CDR3 amino acids: CAWSDPPGSPLHF. The CDR3 DNA sequence: TGTGCCTGGAGTGACCCCCCTGGTTCACCCCTCCACTTT.

V and J are TRBV5-1 and TRBJ1-6, with D perhaps matching TRBD1 (6 bases). CDR1 is SGHRS and CDR2 is YFSETQ in the germline V gene. Trimming took off 1 base at V and 0 bases at J, with 11 bases between the two ends. This CDR3 region has 17 residues. Here the CDR3 reads CASSLTGRSSYNSPLHF. The CDR3 DNA sequence: TGCGCCAGCAGCTTGACAGGGAGGAGCTCCTATAATTCACCCCTCCACTTT.

The V gene is TRBV7-9, the J gene TRBJ2-1, with D maybe TRBD1 (5 bases). Germline V gene lookup returns CDR1 SEHNR and CDR2 FQNEAQ (reference sequence). This CDR3 spans 16 amino acids. V lost 4 bases to trimming and J lost 1 base, with 14 bases between them. CDR3 DNA sequence: TGTGCCAGCAGCTCATCGGGTGGGGCATCCTACAATGAGCAGTTCTTC. Protein sequence: CASSSSGGASYNEQFF.